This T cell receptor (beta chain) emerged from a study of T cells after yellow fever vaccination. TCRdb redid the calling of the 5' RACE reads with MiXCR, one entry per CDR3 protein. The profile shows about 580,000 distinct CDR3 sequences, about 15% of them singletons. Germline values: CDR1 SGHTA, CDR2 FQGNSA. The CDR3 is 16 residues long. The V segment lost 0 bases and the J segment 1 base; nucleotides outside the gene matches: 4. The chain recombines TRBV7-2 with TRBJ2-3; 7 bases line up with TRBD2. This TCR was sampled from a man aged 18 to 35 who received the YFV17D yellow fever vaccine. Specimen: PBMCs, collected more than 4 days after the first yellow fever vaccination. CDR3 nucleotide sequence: TGTGCCAGCAGCTTAGCCTTAAGCGGGGGCACAGATACGCAGTATTTT. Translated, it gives CASSLALSGGTDTQYF.